This TCR beta chain came from a study of blood T cell repertoires in COVID-19 (dated by TCRdb to about 2020). About the investigation overall: Collaborator samples came from the United States, Italy and Spain and covered acute and convalescent phases of COVID-19. The repertoires were made available in a free public database intended to serve as a resource for research on the immune response to SARS-CoV-2. Subjects who had been exposed to COVID-19, were actively infected with it, or had recovered from it provided the deeply sampled blood TCRbeta repertoires that made up the dataset. The material from the prospective study consisted of cDNA or gDNA derived from T cells, B-cell-depleted T cells, or PBMCs. The samples were drawn from the first 160 participants of the ongoing ImmuneRACE study and from some 1,300 subjects provided by 6 global collaborators. Where HLA class I and class II types were available, the types were taken from metadata supplied by the sample provider, not from assay-based typing. Nearly every sample came with metadata listing a de-identified subject ID, COVID-19 status, age in years and sex. Overall study results and their limits: Clinical and demographic metadata were provided uncurated, with the amount varying by source and participant.

TCRbeta CDR3 regions were amplified from genomic DNA using the immunoSEQ Assay, a bias-controlled multiplex PCR. The original methods were these. The number of nucleated cells in each sample was estimated by amplification of reference gene primers within the assay. To quantify the absolute abundance of each unique TCRbeta CDR3 rearrangement, sequence reads were collapsed and filtered. For each sample, productive Simpson clonality was calculated by taking the square root of Simpson's diversity index across productive rearrangements. Not all clones reach the TCRdb copy of this immuneACCESS table, which keeps in-frame sequences only. Checked studies attribute under half of the gap to unresolved V genes and leave the rest unexplained. V and J calls and clone size come straight from that table; D and trimming were deduced from the DNA. The sample has some 210,000 clones on record, around 90% of them singletons. Approximately 1.2% of the sample goes to the ten largest clones.

The germline V end is reduced by 2 bases and the J end by 2 bases; junction bases left unmatched: 4. CDR1 LGHDT and CDR2 YNNKEL were looked up in the germline V gene (reference sequence). Taken from cysteine to phenylalanine, the CDR3 has 16 residues. The retained sequence is limited to the CDR3, 48 bases, with the frame set at the first base. Each collaborating institution followed its own protocols to collect whole blood in K2EDTA tubes. For TCRbeta analysis, collaborator samples were shipped as frozen whole blood, as isolated PBMCs, or as DNA extracted from either sample type. With respect to this clone: Its binding antigen is unknown. Per-base quality was not reported, and no clone a single base away is much larger than it.

This sequence uses TRBV3-1 (or the pseudogene TRBV3-2) and TRBJ1-3; TRBD1 agrees with 9 junctional bases. This TCR derives from a man aged 25-45 years with acute or convalescent COVID-19. The sequenced sample consisted of peripheral blood. The sequenced DNA is TGTGCCAGCAGCCAAATCACAGGGGGCACTGGAAACACCATATATTTT. It translates as CASSQITGGTGNTIYF.